Listed here are 10 T cell receptor beta chains from one sample, sequenced in a study of blood T cell repertoires in COVID-19. Sequencing was performed with immunoSEQ multiplex PCR; in TCRdb, only in-frame clones are kept and a portion is missing. In the table there are some 17,000 clones, about 91% of which are singletons. Material for sequencing was peripheral blood. All receptors come from a man aged 55 to 70 with active COVID-19.

The rearrangement uses TRBV5-1 and TRBJ1-2, with 9 bases aligning to TRBD1. The junction had 7 bases not matched to a gene; V was cut back by 0 bases and J by 4 bases. Germline V gene sequence: CDR1 SGHRS, CDR2 YFSETQ. The CDR3 loop spans 16 amino acids. The CDR3 DNA follows: TGCGCCAGCAGCTTGGGCCTCGGGACAGGGTTCTATGGCTACACCTTC. Its protein product is CASSLGLGTGFYGYTF.

Written as DNA, the CDR3 is TGCGCCAGCAGCCAAGGTCCGAGCTCTGGAAACACCATATATTTT. Protein: CASSQGPSSGNTIYF. The chain recombines TRBV4-3 with TRBJ1-3; D remains ambiguous. The germline V gene has CDR1 LGHNA and CDR2 YSLEER. Trimming removed 1 base from V and 0 bases from J, with 7 bases in between. The CDR3 has 15 residues.

The V call is TRBV30, the J call TRBJ1-4; D is perhaps TRBD1 (5 bases). The germline CDR1 and CDR2 sequences are GTSNPN and SVGIG (reference sequence). The CDR3 spans 16 residues. Trimming left V 3 bases short and J 0 bases short, with 14 bases between. The DNA of the CDR3 is TGTGCCTGGAGGCCACAGGAAACTGCAACTAATGAAAAACTGTTTTTT. Its protein is CAWRPQETATNEKLFF.

The V gene is TRBV4-3, the J gene TRBJ2-5, with 8 bases lining up with TRBD2. The CDR3 has 16 residues. The J segment lost 4 bases and the V segment lost 0 bases, leaving 7 bases of the junction unmatched. Per germline, CDR1 LGHNA and CDR2 YSLEER. The CDR3 is CASSQDFGGGGETQYF. Written as DNA, the CDR3 is TGCGCCAGCAGCCAAGATTTCGGGGGGGGTGGAGAGACCCAGTACTTC.

The chain employs TRBV6-2 or TRBV6-3 and TRBJ2-1; 11 nucleotides line up with TRBD1. Trimming cost V 2 bases and J 7 bases; bases outside gene matches: 13. The CDR3 has 18 residues. Germline V gene data show CDR1 as MNHEY and CDR2 as SVGEGT. CDR3 nucleotides: TGTGCCAGCAGTTACGTCCGGGACAGGGGGTTACTTGGGAATGAGCAGTTCTTC. Residues: CASSYVRDRGLLGNEQFF.

The chain links TRBV7-9 to TRBJ2-3, with TRBD2 matching over 7 bases. The ends lost 0 bases at V and 4 bases at J; junction bases unmatched: 10. The CDR3 spans 17 residues. Germline values: CDR1 SEHNR, CDR2 FQNEAQ (reference sequence). The CDR3 DNA reads as TGTGCCAGCAGCTTAGCGGTAGGCCGGAGCGGGGCAGATACGCAGTATTTT. It translates to CASSLAVGRSGADTQYF.

CDR3 nucleotides: TGTGCCACCAGTGATTCCTTGACTAGCGGGGGGTACAATGAGCAGTTCTTC. This translates into CATSDSLTSGGYNEQFF. The chain joins TRBV24-1 to TRBJ2-1, with 13 bases that match TRBD2. Germline CDR1 KGHDR, CDR2 SFDVKD. V was clipped by 2 bases and J by 4 bases; unmatched bases: 4. The CDR3 length is 17 residues.

CDR3 nucleotide sequence: TGTGCCAGTAGTCAAGACAGGGCCCAGCCCCAGCATTTT. The encoded protein is CASSQDRAQPQHF. V is TRBV19 and J is TRBJ1-5; TRBD1 matches at 7 bases. The length of the CDR3 is 13 residues. With 5 bases clipped from V and 7 bases from J, the junction kept 5 bases outside the gene matches. CDR1 and CDR2 from the germline V gene are LNHDA and SQIVND (reference sequence).

J is TRBJ1-2 and V is TRBV7-2; 8 positions agree with TRBD1. The CDR3 is made up of 13 amino acids. The ends lost 2 bases at V and 10 bases at J; junction bases unmatched: 6. Germline-derived CDR1 and CDR2 are SGHTA and FQGNSA. CDR3 sequence: CASSLNHRGDYTF. Here the CDR3 DNA reads TGTGCCAGCAGCTTAAATCACAGGGGGGACTACACCTTC. Looking up the rest from reference TRBV7-2 and TRBJ1-2 gives the full variable domain: GAGVSQSPSNKVTEKGKDVELRCDPISGHTALYWYRQSLGQGLEFLIYFQGNSAPDKSGLPSDRFSAERTGGSVSTLTIQRTQQEDSAVYLCASSLNHRGDYTFGSGTRLTVV.

This chain links TRBV5-4 with TRBJ2-3; the match to TRBD1 covers 7 bases. V shed 3 bases and J 0 bases; nucleotides not matched to a gene: 4. The CDR3 is made up of 15 amino acids. Germline lookup yields CDR1 SGHNT and CDR2 YYREEE (reference sequence). The CDR3 DNA is TGTGCCAGCAGCTCGGACAGGAGCAGCACAGATACGCAGTATTTT. It codes for CASSSDRSSTDTQYF.